This TCR beta chain was captured in a study of T cells in Graves' hyperthyroidism and ophthalmopathy. Study observations and caveats: Blood also carried most thyroid clonotypes expanded above 0.001.

TCR beta CDR3 region amplification was performed from RNA transcripts. The HTBI set primed first-round TCR CDR3 RT-PCR. TCRdb analysed the multiplex PCR reads with MiXCR anew, one entry per CDR3 protein. The sample holds 500,000 or so distinct CDR3 sequences, about 16% seen once. Lactation, pregnancy, other autoimmune disease or uncontrolled infection led to exclusion of patients. Trimming cost V 8 bases and J 10 bases, with 20 bases left between them. The CDR3 is 14 amino acids. CDR1 and CDR2 (germline): SGHTA, FQGNSA. Of note for this clonotype: Its target is not known. This may come from a read error, since a much larger clone is one base off.

The TCR originated in a woman aged 25 to 39 with Graves' ophthalmopathy. Sequencing was carried out using blood. V usage is TRBV7-2 and J usage is TRBJ2-2, with D possibly called TRBD1 or TRBD2 (6 bases each). As DNA, the CDR3 is TGTGCCAGCGGCGTAAAAGGGGGGCCGGCGGAGCTGTTTTTT. It codes for CASGVKGGPAELFF.